Below, one T cell receptor (beta chain) is given with its context. This clonotype was counted many times. The antigen it recognizes is unknown. Per-nucleotide qualities are absent, and no much larger clonotype sits a single base away. TCRdb names Illumina HiSeq 1500 as the instrument used. The public sequencing data were trimmed at Q25 with fastp and processed into clonotypes with MiXCR by TCRdb, which kept only in-frame beta chains. Each record represents a unique CDR3 protein, reported with the most common genes and DNA among its rows. Across this sample there are approximately 130,000 distinct CDR3 sequences, with approximately 24% seen only once. Roughly 33% of the sample goes to the ten largest clones. This sample was taken from a study of T cell repertoires in cytomegalovirus infection (dated by TCRdb to between 2018 and 2020). With regard to the full study: Donor HLA type was relevant to the analysis, as public TCR beta signatures indicated carriage of CMV infection together with the matching HLA type. The full study reports these points: The ex vivo response was dominated by HLA-C-restricted CMV-specific TCR beta clonotypes, which also provided the single most frequent clonotype in two of eight donors. In both this cohort and an independent cohort of a few hundred donors, the cumulative frequency of public TCR beta family members distinguished carriers of CMV infection plus the relevant HLA type.

Including the terminal cysteine and phenylalanine, the CDR3 comprises 14 residues. The kept DNA is CDR3 alone, 42 bases in frame from the first base. The germline V gene encodes CDR1 SGHTA and CDR2 FQGNSA. V is cut by 3 bases and J by 0 bases, and the space between the germline ends is 7 bases. The sequence links TRBV7-2 to TRBJ2-3; a confident D gene designation cannot be given. The receptor comes from a human donor in good health (CMV status not recorded). Some clones in this sample may be carry-over from other donors' samples. Sequencing was carried out using PBMCs, sequenced either directly or after in vitro stimulation (not recorded which). The CDR3 sequence is CASSFSRSTDTQYF. The nucleotide sequence is given as TGTGCCAGCAGCTTCAGTCGCAGCACAGATACGCAGTATTTT.